This T cell receptor beta chain was profiled in a study of T cell responses to AZD1222 COVID-19 vaccine (dated by TCRdb to about 2021). Turning to the overall study: Because spike-specific TCR depth and breadth did not differ between the two schedules, AZD1222 recipients who got a second dose at roughly 4 weeks were pooled with those who got a second dose at roughly 12 weeks. TCR sequencing covered some 240 trial participants: 200 to 220 given two doses of AZD1222 and approximately 26 given two doses of MenACWY control vaccine. Trial participants were enrolled by age into 18-55, 56-69 and 70-plus year subgroups, with 148, 28 and 57 TCR-sequenced participants respectively. What the study reported, not specific to this receptor: In the small 56-69-year group, the increase in depth fell short of significance, most likely because of low power. The whole spike protein was spanned by vaccine-associated CD4 TCRs, and dominant responses were seen in regions 160-218 and 743-854. A significant rise in spike-specific TCR breadth and depth was observed after two AZD1222 doses relative to day 0 and relative to MenACWY recipients. Because no day 14 peak-response samples were available, repertoires were characterized only after the peak T cell response. Conclusions about previously exposed vaccinees are limited, since just a handful of AZD1222 recipients were seropositive for SARS-CoV-2 at baseline. Epitopes outside the regions mutated in the B.1.351 and B.1.1.7 variants were reportedly recognized by nearly half of the unique spike-specific TCRs. Participants were mostly white British and included more females than males, and it was suggested by the authors that clonal diversity may have been underestimated.

The CDR3 regions of human TCRbeta chains were analyzed by immunosequencing. The original methods were these. TCRs in the repertoires were compared against a reference library of SARS-CoV-2-specific TCRs that had been generated with the MIRA antigen-specificity platform. Breadth was defined as the fraction of unique TCRs that were SARS-CoV-2-associated. Depth was defined as the fraction of total T cells that were SARS-CoV-2-associated. Using the MIRA data, every spike-specific TCR was mapped to the spike region that the TCR reacted to and assigned to either a CD4 or a CD8 class. Log10-transformed breadth and depth values were compared by one-way ANOVA with Sidak's multiple comparisons tests. Not all clones reach the TCRdb copy of this immuneACCESS table, which keeps in-frame sequences only. Checked studies attribute under half of the gap to unresolved V genes and leave the rest unexplained. V and J calls and clone size are given by that table; D and trimming were obtained from the DNA. The sample records 200,000 or so clones, about 90% of which are singletons. The ten top clones hold roughly 6% of the sample.

To note about this clone: Its specific antigen is unknown. Base quality data are lacking; no much larger clone is found one base away.

What the time point label conveys for this sample: baseline before first vaccination. Samples from vaccinated people were obtained from the UK trials COV001 and COV002, which included a single-blind randomized controlled phase 2/3 trial of AZD1222 (ChAdOx1 nCoV-19) in healthy adults. Trial participant PBMC samples were collected at day 0 and day 28 after the second dose for TCRbeta chain sequencing. The CDR3 goes from the cysteine to the phenylalanine over 13 residues. Only the CDR3 DNA stays, 39 bases, in frame from base 1. The junction shows trimming of 4 bases on V and 3 bases on J, plus 9 bases between the germline ends. The germline V gene supplies CDR1 MNHEY and CDR2 SVGEGT.

This sequence was found in an adult in good health. The specimen was peripheral blood, collected on day 0 of AZD1222 vaccination. The chain is assembled from TRBV6-2 or TRBV6-3 and TRBJ1-2; D gene: possibly TRBD1, on 5 matching bases. The CDR3 protein: CASSSTAYYGYTF. The nucleotide sequence is given as TGTGCCAGCAGTTCGACAGCCTACTATGGCTACACCTTC.